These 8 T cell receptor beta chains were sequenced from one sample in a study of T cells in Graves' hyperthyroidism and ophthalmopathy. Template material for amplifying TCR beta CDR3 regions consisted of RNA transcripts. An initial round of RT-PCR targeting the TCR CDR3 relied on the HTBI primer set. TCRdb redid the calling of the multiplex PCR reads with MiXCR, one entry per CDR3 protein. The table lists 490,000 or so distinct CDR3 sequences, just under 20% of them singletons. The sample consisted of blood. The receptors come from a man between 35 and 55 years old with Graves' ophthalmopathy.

The CDR3 DNA follows: TGTGCCAGCAGCTTGGAGAACAGGGGGTGCCGGGAGACCCAGTACTTC. This codes for CASSLENRGCRETQYF. The chain is built from TRBV7-8 and TRBJ2-5; 8 nucleotides agree with TRBD1. This CDR3 contains 16 residues. Germline CDR1 SGHVS, CDR2 FQNEAQ. With 3 bases clipped from V and 5 bases from J, the junction kept 11 bases outside the gene matches.

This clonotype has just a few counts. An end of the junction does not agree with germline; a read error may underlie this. Here the CDR3 DNA reads TGCAGTGCTCGAGATCTCCTAGGTTCACCCTACGAGCAGTACTTC. Protein product: CSARDLLGSPYEQYF. The chain carries TRBV20-1 and TRBJ2-7; D is unresolved. The germline V gene encodes CDR1 DFQATT and CDR2 SNEGSKA (reference sequence). The CDR3 has 15 amino acids.

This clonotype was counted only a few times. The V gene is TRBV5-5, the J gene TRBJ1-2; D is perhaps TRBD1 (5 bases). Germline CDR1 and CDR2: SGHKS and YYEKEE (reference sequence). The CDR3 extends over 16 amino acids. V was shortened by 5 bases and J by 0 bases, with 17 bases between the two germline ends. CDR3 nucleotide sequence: TGTGCCAGCAGTTCCCTCCCGGGGGTAGCTAACTATGGCTACACCTTC. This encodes CASSSLPGVANYGYTF.

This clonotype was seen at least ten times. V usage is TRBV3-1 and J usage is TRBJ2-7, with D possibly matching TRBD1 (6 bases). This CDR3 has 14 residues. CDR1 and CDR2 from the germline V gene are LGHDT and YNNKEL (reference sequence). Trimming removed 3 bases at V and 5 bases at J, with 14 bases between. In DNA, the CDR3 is TGTGCCAGCAGCCATCTTCCAGGGGTCAACGAGCAGTACTTC. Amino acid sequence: CASSHLPGVNEQYF.

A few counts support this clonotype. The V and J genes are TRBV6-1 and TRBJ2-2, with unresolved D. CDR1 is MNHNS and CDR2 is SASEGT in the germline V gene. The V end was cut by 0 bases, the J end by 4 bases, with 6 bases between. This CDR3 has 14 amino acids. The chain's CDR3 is CASSEAHSTGELFF. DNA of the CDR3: TGTGCCAGCAGTGAAGCGCACAGCACCGGGGAGCTGTTTTTT.

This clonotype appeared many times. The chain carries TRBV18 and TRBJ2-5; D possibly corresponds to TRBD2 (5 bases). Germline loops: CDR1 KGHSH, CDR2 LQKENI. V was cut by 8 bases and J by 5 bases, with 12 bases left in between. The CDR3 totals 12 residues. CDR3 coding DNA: TGTGCCAGCAGCCCTAGAGGGGAGACCCAGTACTTC. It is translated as CASSPRGETQYF.

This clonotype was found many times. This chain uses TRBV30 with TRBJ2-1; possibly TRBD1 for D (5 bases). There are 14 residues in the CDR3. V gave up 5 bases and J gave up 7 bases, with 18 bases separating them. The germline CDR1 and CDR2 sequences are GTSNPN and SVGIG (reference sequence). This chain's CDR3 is CAWVSGRGTNEQFF. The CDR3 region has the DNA TGTGCCTGGGTTTCAGGAAGGGGTACGAATGAGCAGTTCTTC.

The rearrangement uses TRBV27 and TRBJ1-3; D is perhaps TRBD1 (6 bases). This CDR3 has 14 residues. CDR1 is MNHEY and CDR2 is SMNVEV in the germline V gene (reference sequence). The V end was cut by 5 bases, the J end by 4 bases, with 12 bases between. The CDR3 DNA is TGTGCCAGCAGTCCCGGGACACGGGGAAACACCATATATTTT. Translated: CASSPGTRGNTIYF.